This is a list of T cell receptor beta chains from one sample in a study of control samples from healthy donors and cancer patients. TCRdb's table, derived via immunoSEQ multiplex PCR, lists solely in-frame clones and lacks some. The sample consists of 150,000 to 200,000 clones, 90% to 95% of them appearing once. Sequencing was carried out using blood. These receptors were taken from a man aged 25-40 years in good health. Each CDR3 is given without its conserved first and last residue.

V	J	CDR3
TRBV19	TRBJ1-1	ASSIAPGWNTEAF
TRBV6-1	TRBJ2-4	ASSEGDAKNIQY
TRBV6-1	TRBJ1-2	ASSESPLARATYGYT
TRBV5-5	TRBJ2-1	ASSSRDRNEQF
TRBV4-2	TRBJ2-2	ASSQGYRTDNTGELF
TRBV10-3	TRBJ1-2	AIGTVGGYT
TRBV9	TRBJ2-1	ASSVEAGAYNEQF
TRBV28	TRBJ2-2	ASSFPGTNTGELF
TRBV7-2	TRBJ2-3	ASSFGGPGGTDTQY
TRBV5-1	TRBJ2-7	ASSLRTGGGDEQY
TRBV5-6	TRBJ2-3	ASSISGRETDTQY
TRBV13	TRBJ2-3	ASSSPQGTDTQY
TRBV10-3	TRBJ1-2	AISESPDRGRNYGYT
TRBV6-2/TRBV6-3	TRBJ2-7	ASSYPGQPGHYEQY
TRBV5-4	TRBJ2-2	ASRSNTGELF
TRBV28	TRBJ2-2	ASSPPIGTGELF
TRBV28	TRBJ1-1	ASRSTHGAF
TRBV6-2/TRBV6-3	TRBJ1-1	ASSGQAKGVAEAF
TRBV6-5	TRBJ2-1	ASRKGLALTSEQF
TRBV6-2/TRBV6-3	TRBJ2-3	ASSPPGVGTDTQY
TRBV9	TRBJ2-1	ASSVVSGGLNEQF
TRBV27	TRBJ2-1	ASSRTSGGTYNEQF
TRBV2	TRBJ1-1	ASSPNTEAF
TRBV28	TRBJ1-2	ASSLAGGVDLYGYT
TRBV28	TRBJ1-2	ASSLARLNNYGYT
TRBV4-1	TRBJ2-7	ASSQERLAMGAYEQY
TRBV5-1	TRBJ1-6	ASSLEAYSYNSPLH
TRBV30	TRBJ1-6	AWSKGIESSPLH
TRBV3-1/TRBV3-2	TRBJ1-2	ASSQGQQGSHGYT
TRBV27	TRBJ1-5	ASSLSGGVQPQH
TRBV6-5	TRBJ2-3	ASSYSQSHTQY
TRBV7-8	TRBJ1-5	ASSGWGGGQPQH
TRBV27	TRBJ2-1	ASSLCVRGGAYNEQF
TRBV15	TRBJ1-1	ATSRAGNTEAF
TRBV21-1	TRBJ2-3	ASSKRRQTQY
TRBV19	TRBJ1-1	ASSIAGLNTEAF
TRBV11-2	TRBJ2-5	ASSQVTSGVKETQY
TRBV3-1/TRBV3-2	TRBJ1-5	ASSQSAVSYQPQH
TRBV4-1	TRBJ2-1	ASSHPPNNEQF
TRBV4-3	TRBJ1-2	ASSQARGQGGYT